This T cell receptor (beta chain) was obtained from a study of cytomegalovirus exposure and HLA in healthy donors. The wider study: Earlier sequencing of 200 million or so T cells yielded around 100 million unique TCR beta sequences. Study-level points and caveats: Sequences of the TCR beta chain were said to predict the HLA-A and HLA-B alleles of most subjects accurately. In an earlier analysis, about 87% or about 30%: the productive usage of most TCR beta V segments.

This clone appeared a few times. The antigen is not known. V gave up 1 base and J gave up 8 bases, with 11 bases separating them. Germline CDR1 SGHVS, CDR2 FQNEAQ. This CDR3 has 13 amino acids. 13 Jbeta primers and 60 Vbeta primers were used for the PCR. Using immunoSEQ multiplex PCR, the repertoire was profiled, and TCRdb retains in-frame clones only, with some absent. In the table there are roughly 170,000 clones, about four fifths of which are singletons. The rearrangement links TRBV7-8 to TRBJ1-1; D call uncertain. Sequenced sample: PBMCs. The receptor's source is a male donor in good health and CMV-seronegative. The CDR3 here is CASSLGRLNEAFF. The CDR3 bases are TGTGCCAGCAGCTTAGGCCGACTTAACGAAGCTTTCTTT. Variable domain in full (rest from reference TRBV7-8 and TRBJ1-1): GAGVSQSPRYKVAKRGQDVALRCDPISGHVSLFWYQQALGQGPEFLTYFQNEAQLDKSGLPSDRFFAERPEGSVSTLKIQRTQQEDSAVYLCASSLGRLNEAFFGQGTRLTVV.